This T cell receptor (beta chain) is drawn from a study of cytomegalovirus exposure and HLA in healthy donors. The data were produced by immunoSEQ multiplex PCR, yet TCRdb's version contains in-frame clones alone and is incomplete. The sample carries some 190,000 clones, roughly 86% recorded once. This clonotype was obtained from a man under 40 in good health and CMV-seropositive. The material sequenced was PBMCs.

The CDR3 region is CASRFSANTEAFF. The CDR3 coding sequence is TGTGCCAGCAGATTTTCAGCGAACACTGAAGCTTTCTTT. The V gene is TRBV9, the J gene TRBJ1-1; D is unclear. This CDR3 comprises 13 residues. Looked up from germline, CDR1 is SGDLS and CDR2 is YYNGEE. Trimming removed 5 bases from V and 1 base from J, with 9 bases in between.